Presented here are 19 T cell receptor beta chains from one specimen sequenced in a study of cytomegalovirus exposure and HLA in healthy donors. The PCR employed 60 Vbeta primers together with 13 Jbeta primers. Only in-frame clones appear in the TCRdb table, and some are missing; sequencing was by immunoSEQ multiplex PCR. Of more than 110,000 clones listed, roughly 79% are singletons. Material for sequencing was PBMCs. These receptor sequences come from a man aged 18 to 29 in good health and CMV-seronegative.

The J gene is TRBJ2-7, the V gene TRBV15; 10 positions agree with TRBD2. CDR3 length: 18 residues. Germline trimming cut 0 bases from V and 2 bases from J; bases unmatched to any gene: 10. Germline lookup yields CDR1 LNHNV and CDR2 YYDKDF (reference sequence). CDR3 sequence (DNA): TGTGCCACCAGCAGAGAGCCGGATGGGACTAGCGTTACCTACGAGCAGTACTTC. It codes for CATSREPDGTSVTYEQYF. The full variable domain, in which reference TRBV15 and TRBJ2-7 provide the parts outside the CDR3, is DAMVIQNPRYQVTQFGKPVTLSCSQTLNHNVMYWYQQKSSQAPKLLFHYYDKDFNNEADTPDNFQSRRPNTSFCFLDIRSPGLGDTAMYLCATSREPDGTSVTYEQYFGPGTRLTVT.

The chain links TRBV27 to TRBJ1-6, with D tentatively TRBD1 (6 bases). V dropped 3 bases and J dropped 10 bases, with 10 bases sitting between them. The germline gives CDR1 MNHEY, CDR2 SMNVEV (reference sequence). The CDR3 has 13 amino acids. The chain's CDR3 is CASSFGGRSPLHF. CDR3 sequence (DNA): TGTGCCAGCAGTTTTGGGGGCCGATCACCCCTCCACTTT.

The V gene is TRBV27, the J gene TRBJ2-7; 9 bases align to TRBD2. This CDR3 region has 15 residues. Germline trimming cut 2 bases from V and 5 bases from J; bases unmatched to any gene: 7. The germline V gene encodes CDR1 MNHEY and CDR2 SMNVEV (reference sequence). The CDR3 reads CASSLRPSGDHEQYF. DNA for the CDR3: TGTGCCAGCAGTTTACGCCCTAGCGGGGACCACGAGCAGTACTTC.

This clone was seen a single time. The sample holds other DNA sequences that translate to the same CDR3. The genes are TRBV27 and TRBJ1-6; D is ambiguous. CDR3 length: 17 residues. Germline CDR1 and CDR2: MNHEY and SMNVEV (reference sequence). V was cut by 1 base and J by 0 bases, with 10 bases left in between. The CDR3: CASSLFVSSSYNSPLHF. DNA of the CDR3: TGTGCCAGCAGTTTATTTGTCTCTAGCTCCTATAATTCACCCCTCCACTTT.

The chain couples TRBV6-5 to TRBJ1-4; tentatively, D is TRBD1 (5 bases). The CDR3 consists of 14 residues. Germline CDR1 and CDR2: MNHEY and SVGAGI. Trimming stripped 2 bases from V and 7 bases from J, with 11 bases between. The CDR3 bases are TGTGCCAGCAGTTACGCAGGGCAGGGTGAAAAACTGTTTTTT. Translating gives CASSYAGQGEKLFF.

The CDR3 DNA is TGCAGCGCTCAGACAGGGGGGTTCACCGGGGAGCTGTTTTTT. As protein: CSAQTGGFTGELFF. The rearrangement joins TRBV29-1 to TRBJ2-2, with 9 bases identical to TRBD1. This CDR3 is built from 14 residues. From germline, CDR1 is SQVTM and CDR2 ANQGSEA. The junction had 7 bases not matched to a gene; V was cut back by 7 bases and J by 4 bases.

V gene TRBV6-1 combines with J gene TRBJ2-2; tentative D call: TRBD1 (5 bases). Looked up from germline, CDR1 is MNHNS and CDR2 is SASEGT. V was clipped by 3 bases and J by 3 bases, with 5 bases between them. This CDR3 has 13 residues. CDR3 region: CASSDRDTGELFF. CDR3 coding DNA: TGTGCCAGCAGTGACAGGGACACCGGGGAGCTGTTTTTT.

This rearrangement joins TRBV19 to TRBJ1-3; 7 bases agree with TRBD1. V gave up 7 bases and J gave up 2 bases; unmatched junction bases: 5. The CDR3 is made up of 14 amino acids. Per germline, CDR1 LNHDA and CDR2 SQIVND (reference sequence). CDR3 loop: CASMRQGPGNTIYF. CDR3 sequence (DNA): TGTGCCAGTATGCGACAGGGCCCTGGAAACACCATATATTTT.

V usage is TRBV6-4 and J usage is TRBJ2-3, with TRBD2 identical over 12 bases. V gave up 2 bases and J gave up 2 bases; unmatched junction bases: 2. Germline values: CDR1 MRHNA, CDR2 SNTAGT. This CDR3 comprises 16 residues. CDR3 sequence reads: CASSDLAGGNTDTQYF. The CDR3 bases are TGTGCCAGCAGTGACCTAGCGGGGGGGAACACAGATACGCAGTATTTT.

The chain uses TRBV9 and TRBJ2-3, with TRBD1 matching 8 bases. Per germline, CDR1 SGDLS and CDR2 YYNGEE. The CDR3 totals 15 residues. The trim removed 5 bases at V and 6 bases at J, leaving 11 bases unmatched. CDR3 region: CASSRGTGGTDTQYF. The CDR3, as DNA: TGTGCCAGCAGTCGGGGAACAGGGGGAACGGATACGCAGTATTTT.

This chain links TRBV9 with TRBJ2-3, with 7 bases identical to TRBD1. The CDR3 contains 13 residues. Trimming at V came to 3 bases and at J to 4 bases, leaving 2 bases not matched to a gene. Per the germline V gene, CDR1 is SGDLS and CDR2 is YYNGEE. As DNA, the CDR3 is TGTGCCAGCAGCGCGGGGACAGCAGATACGCAGTATTTT. This encodes CASSAGTADTQYF.

V is TRBV5-6 and J is TRBJ1-1, with 11 nucleotides matching TRBD1. Per the germline V gene, CDR1 is SGHDT and CDR2 is YYEEEE. This CDR3 is 16 amino acids long. V was clipped by 4 bases and J by 8 bases; unmatched bases: 13. DNA for the CDR3: TGTGCCAGCAGCCCCGGACAGGGGGCGCCGGGGTTCGAAGCTTTCTTT. Translating it yields CASSPGQGAPGFEAFF.

The chain links TRBV5-1 to TRBJ1-1; 8 bases match TRBD1. Germline V gene lookup returns CDR1 SGHRS and CDR2 YFSETQ. Trimming at V came to 0 bases and at J to 4 bases, leaving 5 bases not matched to a gene. This CDR3 spans 15 amino acids. The CDR3 nucleotides are TGCGCCAGCAGCTTGGAGGGACAGGCTTTCACTGAAGCTTTCTTT. It specifies CASSLEGQAFTEAFF.

The chain uses TRBV7-2 and TRBJ2-7; 9 bases agree with TRBD1. The CDR3 runs to 15 residues. Germline V gene sequence: CDR1 SGHTA, CDR2 FQGNSA. J gave up 6 bases and V 5 bases, and 11 bases lay outside the gene matches. The chain's CDR3 is CASSTHDRGLSEQYF. The CDR3 nucleotides are TGTGCCAGCAGCACCCACGACAGGGGGTTGAGCGAGCAGTACTTC.

The gene calls are TRBV4-1 and TRBJ1-2; D remains unclear. Germline CDR1 reads MGHRA; CDR2 reads YSYEKL. With 0 bases removed from V and 0 bases from J, the gap between germline ends came to 8 bases. The CDR3 is made up of 15 amino acids. The CDR3 sequence is CASSQDYSSNYGYTF. DNA for the CDR3: TGCGCCAGCAGCCAAGACTACAGCTCTAACTATGGCTACACCTTC.

The genes are TRBV5-1 and TRBJ1-2; D gene unclear. V was clipped by 4 bases and J by 4 bases, with 14 bases between them. The CDR3 totals 14 residues. Germline V gives CDR1 SGHRS, CDR2 YFSETQ. CDR3 in amino acids: CASSHSGGSYGYTF. The CDR3 DNA sequence: TGCGCCAGCAGCCACTCCGGAGGCTCCTATGGCTACACCTTC.

The chain links TRBV5-4 to TRBJ1-1; TRBD1 might be the D (5 bases). Germline V gene data show CDR1 as SGHNT and CDR2 as YYREEE (reference sequence). The CDR3 has 15 residues. The V and J ends lost 3 bases and 5 bases respectively, with 17 bases between them. This CDR3 is CASSSPVQGGTEAFF. The DNA of the CDR3 is TGTGCCAGCAGCTCTCCCGTGCAGGGTGGTACTGAAGCTTTCTTT. Based on the CDR3 plus reference TRBV5-4 and TRBJ1-1, the full variable domain is ETGVTQSPTHLIKTRGQQVTLRCSSQSGHNTVSWYQQALGQGPQFIFQYYREEENGRGNFPPRFSGLQFPNYSSELNVNALELDDSALYLCASSSPVQGGTEAFFGQGTRLTVV.

The rearrangement links TRBV7-9 to TRBJ2-7, with 7 bases lining up with TRBD1. The CDR3 sequence is 15 residues long. The J segment lost 2 bases and the V segment lost 5 bases, leaving 9 bases of the junction unmatched. CDR1 SEHNR and CDR2 FQNEAQ come from the germline V gene (reference sequence). The CDR3: CASSPTGMRPYEQYF. CDR3 nucleotides: TGTGCCAGCAGCCCGACAGGGATGAGACCCTACGAGCAGTACTTC.

V and J are TRBV5-1 and TRBJ2-5, with D perhaps matching TRBD1 (5 bases). CDR3 length: 15 amino acids. V lost 2 bases, J lost 4 bases, and 15 bases lay in between. CDR1 is SGHRS, CDR2 YFSETQ, per germline. The CDR3 bases are TGCGCCAGCAGCTTCCAGGGATTAGTAGGAGAGACCCAGTACTTC. Residues: CASSFQGLVGETQYF.